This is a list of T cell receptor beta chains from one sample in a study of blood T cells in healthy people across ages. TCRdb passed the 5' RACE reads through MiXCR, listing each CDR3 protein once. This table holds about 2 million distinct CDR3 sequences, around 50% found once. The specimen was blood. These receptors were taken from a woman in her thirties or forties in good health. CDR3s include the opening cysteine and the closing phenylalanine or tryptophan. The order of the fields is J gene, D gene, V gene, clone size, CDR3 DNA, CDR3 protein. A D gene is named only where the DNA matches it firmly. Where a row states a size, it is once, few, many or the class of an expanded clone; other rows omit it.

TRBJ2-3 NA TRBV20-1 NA TGCAGTGCTAGAGCTCCGCAGTTCACAGATACGCAGTATTTT CSARAPQFTDTQYF
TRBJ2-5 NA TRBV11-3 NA TGTGCCAGGACGGGACACGTCCATGGGGAGACCCAGTACTTC CARTGHVHGETQYF
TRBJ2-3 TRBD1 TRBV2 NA TGTGCCAGCAGTGCTCAGAGGACAGGGCCTTCTGGTACGCAGTATTTT CASSAQRTGPSGTQYF
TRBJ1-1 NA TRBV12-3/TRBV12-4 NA TGTGCCAGCAGTCCGCTCCTCGGGGTAACTGAAGCTTTCTTT CASSPLLGVTEAFF
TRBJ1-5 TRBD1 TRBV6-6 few TGTGCCAGCAGTTACTCGGGACAGGGGGCAGGCAATCAGCCCCAGCATTTT CASSYSGQGAGNQPQHF
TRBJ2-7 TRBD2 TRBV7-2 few TGTGCCAGCAGCACTAGCGGGGGGGCGGAGGAGCAGTACTTC CASSTSGGAEEQYF
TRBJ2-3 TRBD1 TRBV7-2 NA TGTGCCAGCAGCTTCACCGGGACAGGGAGAACAGATACGCAGTATTTT CASSFTGTGRTDTQYF
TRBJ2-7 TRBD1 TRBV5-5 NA TGTGCCAGCAGCTTGGCCCCGGGACAGGCTCGGTACGAGCAGTACTTC CASSLAPGQARYEQYF
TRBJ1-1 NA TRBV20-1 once TGCAGTCGTAGGGGGAACACTGAAGCTTTCTTT CSRRGNTEAFF
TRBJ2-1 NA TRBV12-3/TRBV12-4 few TGTGCCAGCAGGTTAAGCGTGAATGAGCAGTTCTTC CASRLSVNEQFF
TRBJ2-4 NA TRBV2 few TGTGCCAGCAGTGAAGGCGCTCGAACCGAAATTCAGTACTTC CASSEGARTEIQYF
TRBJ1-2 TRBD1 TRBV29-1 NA TGCAGCGCATCGTCTAGACAGGGGGTGGACTATGGCTACACCTTC CSASSRQGVDYGYTF
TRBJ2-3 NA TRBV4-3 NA TGCGCCAGCAGCCAAGACATACAGGGTAGTATTACCGCAGATACGCAGTATTTT CASSQDIQGSITADTQYF
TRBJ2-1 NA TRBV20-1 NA TGCAGTATCAAGGGTGGGACACTTTACAATGAGCAGTTCTTC CSIKGGTLYNEQFF
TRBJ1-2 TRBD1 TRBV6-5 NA TGTGCCAGCAGTGACGGACAGGTCTATGGCTACACCTTC CASSDGQVYGYTF
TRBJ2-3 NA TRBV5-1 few TGCGCCAGCAGCTGGAACCCTCAGGGGGATACGCAGTATTTT CASSWNPQGDTQYF
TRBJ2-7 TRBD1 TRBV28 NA TGTGCGGTCAGACAGGGGGGCGAGCAGTACTTC CAVRQGGEQYF
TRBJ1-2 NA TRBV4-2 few TGTGCCAGCAGCCAAGATCTGCGGGTTGGCTATGGCTACACCTTC CASSQDLRVGYGYTF
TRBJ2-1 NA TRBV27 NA TGTGCCAGCAGTTGGGGACTCATTAATGAGCAGTTCTTC CASSWGLINEQFF
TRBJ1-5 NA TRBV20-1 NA TGCAGTGCTCAGAACAGGAATAGCAGTCAGCCCCAGCATTTT CSAQNRNSSQPQHF
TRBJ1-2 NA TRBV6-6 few TGTGCCAGCAGTCGGGACACCTATAACTATGGCTACACCTTC CASSRDTYNYGYTF
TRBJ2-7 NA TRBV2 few TGTGCCAGCAGTGACGGGACATCCTCCTACGAGCAGTACTTC CASSDGTSSYEQYF
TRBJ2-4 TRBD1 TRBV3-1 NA TGTGCCAGCAGCCAAGTAGGTATCGCCGGACAGGGTATGAGGCAGTACTTC CASSQVGIAGQGMRQYF
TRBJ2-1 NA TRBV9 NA TGTGCCAGCAGCTCGTCGGGGCAGGGTGGGGATGAGCAGTTCTTC CASSSSGQGGDEQFF
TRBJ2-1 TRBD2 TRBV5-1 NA TGCGCCAGCAGTCCGGGACTAGCGGGGGGGCGCTACAATGAGCAGTTCTTC CASSPGLAGGRYNEQFF
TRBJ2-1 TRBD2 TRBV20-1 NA TGCAGTGCTAGACGTAGCGGGGGGAGTAATGAGCAGTTCTTC CSARRSGGSNEQFF
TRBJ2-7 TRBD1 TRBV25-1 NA TGTGCCAGCAGGAAGACAGGGGGGCCCTACGAGCAGTACTTC CASRKTGGPYEQYF
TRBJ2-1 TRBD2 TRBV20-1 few TGCAGTGCTCGAGGACTAGCGAGTTCCTACAATGAGCAGTTCTTC CSARGLASSYNEQFF
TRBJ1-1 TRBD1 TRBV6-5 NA TGTGCCAGCAGAACGACAGGGAGGGGCTACACTGAAGCTTTCTTT CASRTTGRGYTEAFF
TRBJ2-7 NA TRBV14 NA TGTGCCAGCAGCCAAGATTTTGGGGGCTACGAGCAGTACTTC CASSQDFGGYEQYF
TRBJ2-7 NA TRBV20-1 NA TGCAGTGCTAGAGAGCTTAGCTACGAGCAGTACTTC CSARELSYEQYF
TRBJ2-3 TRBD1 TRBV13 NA TGTGCCAGCAGCTCGACAGGGGACTCCCTCACAGATACGCAGTATTTT CASSSTGDSLTDTQYF
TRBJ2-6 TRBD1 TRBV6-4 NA TGTGCCAGCATCGACAGGGAAATTGGGCTGTTAGGGGCCAACGTCCTGACTTTC CASIDREIGLLGANVLTF
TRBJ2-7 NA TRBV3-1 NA TGTGCCAGCAGCCAAGGGGTCGTGGCGGGATTCGAGCAGTACTTC CASSQGVVAGFEQYF
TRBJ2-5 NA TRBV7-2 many TGTGCCAGCAGTTCCTACCAAGACAGGAACCCTCAAGAGACCCAGTACTTC CASSSYQDRNPQETQYF
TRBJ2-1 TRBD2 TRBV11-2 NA TGTGCCAGCAGCTTAATGGGACTAGCGGGGGACGAGCAGTTCTTC CASSLMGLAGDEQFF
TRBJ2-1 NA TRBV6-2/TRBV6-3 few TGTGCCAGCAGTTCCACGGTCAGTTCCAATGAGCAGTTCTTC CASSSTVSSNEQFF
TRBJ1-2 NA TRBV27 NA TGTGCCAGCAGTCCCTCAGGGAATGGCTACACCTTC CASSPSGNGYTF
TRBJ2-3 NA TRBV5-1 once TGCGCCAGCAGAGTACAGCCAGCAGATACGCAGTATTTT CASRVQPADTQYF
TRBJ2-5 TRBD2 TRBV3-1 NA TGTGCCAGCAGCCGCTCGACTAGCGGGGGGTATCTTGAGACCCAGTACTTC CASSRSTSGGYLETQYF
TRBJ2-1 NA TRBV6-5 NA TGTGCCAGCAGTTACGACCTAATAACAGGGGGGGGAAGGGGCAATGAGCAGTTCTTC CASSYDLITGGGRGNEQFF
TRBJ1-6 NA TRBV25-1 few TGTGCCAGCAGGCCGTTCGACAGGCTCTATAATTCACCCCTCCACTTT CASRPFDRLYNSPLHF
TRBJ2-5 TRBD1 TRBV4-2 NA TGTGCCAGCAGCCAAGATGCGCAGGGGGCGCAGGAGACCCAGTACTTC CASSQDAQGAQETQYF
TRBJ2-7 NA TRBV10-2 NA TGCGCCAGCAGTGGGGGTATCAGCCACGAGCAGTACTTC CASSGGISHEQYF
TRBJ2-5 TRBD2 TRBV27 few TGTGCCAGCAGCCCTACGAGAGTAGCGGGGTGGGAGACCCAGTACTTC CASSPTRVAGWETQYF